The source of this T cell receptor (beta chain) is a study of neurological immune-mediated disorders. Study results and limitations: HTLV-1-associated myelopathy had the most TCR clonal expansion, while multiple sclerosis had the least, a level that fell below healthy controls.

Germline loops: CDR1 MDHEN, CDR2 SYDVKM. This CDR3 comprises 15 residues. Unsorted libraries used 2 million PBMCs kept at -80 degrees C. Each CDR3 protein is one row after TCRdb ran MiXCR on the 5' RACE reads. The top ten hold under 20% of the sample, which has fewer than 30,000 distinct CDR3 sequences, around an eighth seen once. This clonotype has a count of ten or more. Its target is not known. At one boundary the junction diverges from the germline segment, which might be a read error. The sample taken for sequencing was PBMCs. The receptor was isolated from a middle-aged woman with HTLV-1-associated myelopathy (HAM/TSP). J is TRBJ2-3 and V is TRBV28; no reliable D call. CDR3 in DNA: TGTGCCAACAGTCCCTTGCCTCGGTTCACAGATACGCAGTATTTT. This sequence encodes CANSPLPRFTDTQYF. Based on the CDR3 plus reference TRBV28 and TRBJ2-3, the full variable domain is DVKVTQSSRYLVKRTGEKVFLECVQDMDHENMFWYRQDPGLGLRLIYFSYDVKMKEKGDIPEGYSVSREKKERFSLILESASTNQTSMYLCANSPLPRFTDTQYFGPGTRLTVL.